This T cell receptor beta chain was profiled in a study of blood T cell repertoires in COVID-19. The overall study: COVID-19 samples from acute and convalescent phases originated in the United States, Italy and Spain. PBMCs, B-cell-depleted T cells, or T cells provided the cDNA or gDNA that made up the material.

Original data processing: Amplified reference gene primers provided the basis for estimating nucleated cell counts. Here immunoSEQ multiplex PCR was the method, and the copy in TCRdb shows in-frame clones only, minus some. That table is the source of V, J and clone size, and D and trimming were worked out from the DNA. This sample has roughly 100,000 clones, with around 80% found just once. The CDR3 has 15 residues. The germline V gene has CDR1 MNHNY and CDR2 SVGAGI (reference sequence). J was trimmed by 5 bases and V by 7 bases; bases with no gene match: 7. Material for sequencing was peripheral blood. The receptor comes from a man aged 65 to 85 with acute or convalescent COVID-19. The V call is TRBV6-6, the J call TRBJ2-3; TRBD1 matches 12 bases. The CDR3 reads CASTGTGGTLDTQYF. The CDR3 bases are TGTGCCAGCACTGGGACAGGGGGCACCCTAGATACGCAGTATTTT.